This TCR beta chain was documented in a study of shared clonotypes between healthy human individuals. Study observations and caveats: Represented genetic and exposure-history diversity was restricted by having few donors. Estimated clonotype richness was generally higher in naive than memory subsets.

Sorted subsets were amplified in replicate PCRs using around 0.2 ug DNA, around 30,000 T cell genomes. The table came from immunoSEQ multiplex PCR; TCRdb's copy has only in-frame clones and leaves some out. The table has around 330,000 clones, approximately 79% seen once. Deletions cut 4 bases from V and 1 base from J, with 13 bases between. This CDR3 has 15 amino acids. Germline V CDR1 and CDR2: WNHNN, SYGVQD (reference sequence). As regards this clone: Its antigen is not identified.

The sequence was obtained from a man younger than 45 in good health. The rearrangement uses TRBV10-1 and TRBJ1-1; D not certain. The specimen sequenced was memory CD4+ T cells sorted from blood. This sample's subset: CD45RA-negative fraction. The CDR3 DNA follows: TGCGCCAGCAGTGTGGGTTCGGCAGCGAACACTGAAGCTTTCTTT. This sequence encodes CASSVGSAANTEAFF.